This T cell receptor beta chain was obtained from a study of CD8 T cells in ankylosing spondylitis. Broader study findings: Those disease-linked clones were CD8+; they were also relatively rare in peripheral blood. Past studies reported some motif variants in reactive arthritis synovial fluid and blood. Clones tied to disease were said to be significantly enriched in matched ankylosing spondylitis synovial fluid.

Points on this clonotype: Its antigen is not known. Just one base apart from a much larger clone, this may be a read error.

Trimming cost V 7 bases and J 4 bases; bases outside gene matches: 3. CDR3 size: 11 residues. The germline V gene encodes CDR1 SQVTM and CDR2 ANQGSEA. One entry per CDR3 protein, called by TCRdb with MiXCR from the 5' RACE reads. The sample includes 220,000 or so distinct CDR3 sequences, over 9.5% of them seen just once. The sequencing sample was made of blood, either unsorted or a sorted T cell fraction (not recorded which). This chain connects TRBV29-1 to TRBJ1-1; TRBD1 agrees at 7 bases. The receptor's source is a male donor with ankylosing spondylitis or in good health (not recorded which). CDR3 residues: CSAGGITEAFF. The CDR3 region has the DNA TGCAGCGCAGGGGGGATCACTGAAGCTTTCTTT. Filled out from reference TRBV29-1 and TRBJ1-1, the complete variable domain reads SAVISQKPSRDICQRGTSLTIQCQVDSQVTMMFWYRQQPGQSLTLIATANQGSEATYESGFVIDKFPISRPNLTFSTLTVSNMSPEDSSIYLCSAGGITEAFFGQGTRLTVV.